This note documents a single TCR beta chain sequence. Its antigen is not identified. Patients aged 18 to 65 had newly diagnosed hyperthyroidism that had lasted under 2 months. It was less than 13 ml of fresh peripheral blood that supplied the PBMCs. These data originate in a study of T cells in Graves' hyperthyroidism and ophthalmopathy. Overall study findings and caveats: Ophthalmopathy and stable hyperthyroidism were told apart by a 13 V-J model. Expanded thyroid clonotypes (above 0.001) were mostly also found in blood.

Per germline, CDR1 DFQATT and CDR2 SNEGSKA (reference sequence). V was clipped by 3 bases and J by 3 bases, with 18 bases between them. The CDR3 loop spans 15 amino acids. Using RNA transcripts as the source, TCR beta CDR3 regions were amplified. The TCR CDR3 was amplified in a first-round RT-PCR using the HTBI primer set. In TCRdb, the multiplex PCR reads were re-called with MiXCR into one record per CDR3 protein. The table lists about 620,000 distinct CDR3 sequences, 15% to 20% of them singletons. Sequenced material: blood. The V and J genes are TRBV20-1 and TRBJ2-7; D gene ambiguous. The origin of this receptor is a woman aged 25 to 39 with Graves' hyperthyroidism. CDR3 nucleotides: TGCAGTGCTAGCTTGCGAAGCCGCGGCGGCTACGAGCAGTACTTC. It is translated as CSASLRSRGGYEQYF.